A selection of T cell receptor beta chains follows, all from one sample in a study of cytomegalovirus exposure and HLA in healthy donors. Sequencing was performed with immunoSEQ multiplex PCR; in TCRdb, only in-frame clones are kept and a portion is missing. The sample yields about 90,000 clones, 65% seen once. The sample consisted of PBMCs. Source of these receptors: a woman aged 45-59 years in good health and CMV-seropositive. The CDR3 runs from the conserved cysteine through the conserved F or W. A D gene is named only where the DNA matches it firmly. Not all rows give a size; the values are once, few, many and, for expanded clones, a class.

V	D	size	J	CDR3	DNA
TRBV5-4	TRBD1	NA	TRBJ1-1	CASSRTGVDTEAFF	TGTGCCAGCAGCCGTACAGGGGTGGACACTGAAGCTTTCTTT
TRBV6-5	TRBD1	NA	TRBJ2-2	CASRIQGAGELFF	TGTGCCAGCAGGATACAGGGGGCTGGGGAGCTGTTTTTT
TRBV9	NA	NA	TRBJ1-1	CASSVGVMGEAFF	TGTGCCAGCAGCGTAGGAGTAATGGGCGAAGCTTTCTTT
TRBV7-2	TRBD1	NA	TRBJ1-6	CASRYSGGTPLHF	TGTGCCAGCAGATACTCAGGGGGCACACCCCTCCACTTT
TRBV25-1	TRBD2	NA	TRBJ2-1	CASSAAGGADEQFF	TGTGCCAGCAGTGCCGCGGGGGGGGCGGATGAGCAGTTCTTC
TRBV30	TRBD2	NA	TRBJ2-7	CAWTLAGGPSEQYF	TGTGCCTGGACACTAGCGGGAGGTCCAAGCGAGCAGTACTTC
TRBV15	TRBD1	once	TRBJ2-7	CATSRDLRTGLYEQYF	TGTGCCACCAGCAGAGATTTGAGGACAGGGCTCTACGAGCAGTACTTC
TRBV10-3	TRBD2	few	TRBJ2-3	CAIATGTSHTDTQYF	TGTGCCATTGCCACGGGGACTAGCCACACAGATACGCAGTATTTT
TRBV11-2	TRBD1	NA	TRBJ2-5	CASIPDREETQYF	TGTGCCAGCATCCCGGACAGGGAAGAGACCCAGTACTTC
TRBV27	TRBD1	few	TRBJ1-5	CASSRQGEAGNQPQHF	TGTGCCAGCAGTCGACAGGGGGAAGCGGGCAATCAGCCCCAGCATTTT
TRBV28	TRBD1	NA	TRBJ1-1	CASSRPNQGVNTEAFF	TGTGCCAGCAGTCGACCAAATCAGGGGGTGAACACTGAAGCTTTCTTT
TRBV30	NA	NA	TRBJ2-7	CAWRGSGHYEQYF	TGTGCCTGGAGGGGAAGCGGGCACTACGAGCAGTACTTC
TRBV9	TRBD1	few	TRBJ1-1	CASSVAGGRVNTEAFF	TGTGCCAGCAGCGTTGCAGGGGGGCGGGTGAACACTGAAGCTTTCTTT
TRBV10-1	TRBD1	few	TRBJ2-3	CASSEGTGGAGDTQYF	TGCGCCAGCAGTGAGGGGACAGGGGGTGCAGGAGATACGCAGTATTTT
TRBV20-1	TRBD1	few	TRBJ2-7	CKSGQGYEQYF	TGCAAATCGGGACAGGGGTACGAGCAGTACTTC
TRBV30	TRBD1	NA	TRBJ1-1	CASTDRGEAFF	TGTGCCTCTACCGACAGGGGTGAAGCTTTCTTT
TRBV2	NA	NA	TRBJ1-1	CASSVTGVGTEAFF	TGTGCCAGCAGTGTAACGGGGGTAGGCACTGAAGCTTTCTTT
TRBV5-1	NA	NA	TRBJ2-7	CASSLRSEQYF	TGCGCCAGCAGCTTGCGTTCCGAGCAGTACTTC
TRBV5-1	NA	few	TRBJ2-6	CASSLTTTASGANVLTF	TGCGCCAGCAGCTTGACTACGACAGCCTCTGGGGCCAACGTCCTGACTTTC
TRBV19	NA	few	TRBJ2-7	CASSMGQAEQYF	TGTGCCAGTAGTATGGGGCAGGCCGAGCAGTACTTC
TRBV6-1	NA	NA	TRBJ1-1	CASSEPHRDTEAFF	TGTGCCAGCAGTGAACCCCACAGGGACACTGAAGCTTTCTTT
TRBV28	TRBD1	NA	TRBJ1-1	CASSSTGTGGNTEAFF	TGTGCCAGCAGTTCAACCGGGACAGGGGGAAACACTGAAGCTTTCTTT
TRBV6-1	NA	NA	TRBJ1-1	CASSEAEPAEAFF	TGTGCCAGCAGTGAAGCGGAGCCAGCTGAAGCTTTCTTT
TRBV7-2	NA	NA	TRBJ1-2	CASSLSSGYGYTF	TGTGCCAGCAGCTTATCCTCCGGCTATGGCTACACCTTC
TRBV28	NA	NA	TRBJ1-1	CASRTLQGLNTEAFF	TGTGCCAGCAGGACTCTACAGGGCCTGAACACTGAAGCTTTCTTT
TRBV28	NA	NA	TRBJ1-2	CASSHSGGINYGYTF	TGTGCCAGCAGTCACTCAGGAGGGATAAACTATGGCTACACCTTC
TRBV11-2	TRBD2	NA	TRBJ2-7	CASSQGRGAYEQYF	TGTGCCAGCAGCCAGGGGCGGGGGGCCTACGAGCAGTACTTC
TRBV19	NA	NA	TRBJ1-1	CASSIVGRLAKLEAFF	TGTGCCAGTAGTATAGTCGGCAGGCTGGCTAAGCTTGAAGCTTTCTTT
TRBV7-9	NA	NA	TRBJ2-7	CASRRDTAYEQYF	TGTGCCAGCAGAAGGGACACTGCCTACGAGCAGTACTTC
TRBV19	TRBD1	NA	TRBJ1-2	CASSTETGVGYGYTF	TGTGCCAGTAGTACCGAAACAGGGGTGGGCTATGGCTACACCTTC
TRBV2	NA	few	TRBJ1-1	CASSPRSLWPVNTEAFF	TGTGCCAGCAGCCCACGCTCTTTATGGCCCGTGAACACTGAAGCTTTCTTT
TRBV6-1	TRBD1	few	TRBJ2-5	CASSETTGGQETQYF	TGTGCCAGCAGTGAAACTACAGGGGGCCAAGAGACCCAGTACTTC
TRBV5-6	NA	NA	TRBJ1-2	CASSTAGILGGYTF	TGTGCCAGCAGCACCGCCGGGATCCTCGGGGGCTACACCTTC
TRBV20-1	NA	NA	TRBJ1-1	CSAAGNTEAFF	TGCAGTGCCGCGGGGAACACTGAAGCTTTCTTT